A selection of T cell receptor beta chains follows, all from one sample in a study of early T cells in non-severe SARS-CoV-2 infection. TCRdb reprocessed the 5' RACE reads via MiXCR and lists one record per CDR3 protein. The table records about 80,000 distinct CDR3 sequences, approximately 9.1% of them present only once. The sample comprised whole blood. Receptors were obtained from an adult who was a healthcare worker with PCR-confirmed SARS-CoV-2 infection or an uninfected control (not recorded which). Each CDR3 is given with its conserved first and last residue. The order of the fields is CDR3 DNA, CDR3 protein, V gene, D gene, J gene, clone size. A D gene is named only where the DNA matches it firmly. Not all rows give a size; the values are once, few, many and, for expanded clones, a class.

DNA: TGTGCCAGCAGCCCCCGTCCCGAGCTGGCGAACACCGGGGAGCTGTTTTTT
CDR3: CASSPRPELANTGELFF
V: TRBV11-2
D: -
J: TRBJ2-2
size: -

DNA: TGCAGCGTTAAATGGACAGGGGGTGAGGCTTTCTTT
CDR3: CSVKWTGGEAFF
V: TRBV29-1
D: TRBD1
J: TRBJ1-1
size: many

DNA: TGTGCCAGCAGTTTAGCTACAGGGGGCACTAATGAAAAACTGTTTTTT
CDR3: CASSLATGGTNEKLFF
V: TRBV12-3/TRBV12-4
D: TRBD1
J: TRBJ1-4
size: many

DNA: TGTGCCAGCAGCTTAGAGCCGAATAGTGAGCAGTTCTTC
CDR3: CASSLEPNSEQFF
V: TRBV11-2
D: -
J: TRBJ2-1
size: many

DNA: TGCAGTGGATGGGACAGCTTCACAGATACGCAGTATTTT
CDR3: CSGWDSFTDTQYF
V: TRBV20-1
D: TRBD1
J: TRBJ2-3
size: -

DNA: TGTGCCAGCAGCTTTTCGGCAGGGGCCAAGGAGCAGTACTTC
CDR3: CASSFSAGAKEQYF
V: TRBV7-9
D: -
J: TRBJ2-7
size: few

DNA: TGCAGTGCTAGAGGTACTAGCGGGAGGGCCCAATTTATCTACGAGCAGTACTTC
CDR3: CSARGTSGRAQFIYEQYF
V: TRBV20-1
D: TRBD2
J: TRBJ2-7
size: few

DNA: TGTGCCAGCAGCCCGGGACTAGCGGTTCCCTACGAGCAGTACTTC
CDR3: CASSPGLAVPYEQYF
V: TRBV9
D: TRBD2
J: TRBJ2-7
size: -

DNA: TGCAGTGCTATGATAGCGGGAGGTCCTGCCGGGCAGTTCTTC
CDR3: CSAMIAGGPAGQFF
V: TRBV20-1
D: TRBD2
J: TRBJ2-1
size: many

DNA: TGTGCCAGCAGTGAAGCGCTCGGGGGCATCGACGAGCAGTACTTC
CDR3: CASSEALGGIDEQYF
V: TRBV2
D: -
J: TRBJ2-7
size: few

DNA: TGCAGCGTTACCCTCGCAGGGGCAAATCAGCCCCAGCATTTT
CDR3: CSVTLAGANQPQHF
V: TRBV29-1
D: -
J: TRBJ1-5
size: -

DNA: TGTGCCAGCAGCCAACGGCTTGGTAGCGGGAGCCCAGATACGCAGTATTTT
CDR3: CASSQRLGSGSPDTQYF
V: TRBV3-1
D: TRBD2
J: TRBJ2-3
size: -

DNA: TGTGCCAGCAGTTTCGGGACAGCACAAGAGACCCAGTACTTC
CDR3: CASSFGTAQETQYF
V: TRBV12-3/TRBV12-4
D: TRBD1
J: TRBJ2-5
size: many

DNA: TGTGCCAGTAGTATGGACCCGCCGGTGGATACGCAGTATTTT
CDR3: CASSMDPPVDTQYF
V: TRBV19
D: -
J: TRBJ2-3
size: -

DNA: TGCGCCAGCGGGGGGGGCGCCCCCTATGGCTACACCTTC
CDR3: CASGGGAPYGYTF
V: TRBV10-2
D: -
J: TRBJ1-2
size: few